These 24 T cell receptor beta chains were sequenced from one sample in a study of blood T cell repertoires in COVID-19. The assay was immunoSEQ multiplex PCR, and TCRdb's table has in-frame clones only and misses some. The sample lists approximately 80,000 clones, around nine tenths occurring once. Input material: peripheral blood. The receptors here all came from a man aged 35-49 years with acute or convalescent COVID-19.

This chain uses TRBV6-2 or TRBV6-3 with TRBJ2-5; D call uncertain. V lost 6 bases, J lost 0 bases, and 11 bases lay in between. The CDR3 covers 14 residues. Germline V gives CDR1 MNHEY, CDR2 SVGEGT. CDR3 residues: CASSPQAYQETQYF. The CDR3 DNA follows: TGTGCCAGCAGCCCTCAGGCATACCAAGAGACCCAGTACTTC.

The chain links TRBV19 to TRBJ1-3; no definite D call. The germline V gene has CDR1 LNHDA and CDR2 SQIVND (reference sequence). V lost 3 bases, J lost 1 base, and 10 bases lay in between. CDR3 size: 15 residues. CDR3 bases: TGTGCCAGTAGTATCGACGGGATTTCTGGAAACACCATATATTTT. This gives the protein CASSIDGISGNTIYF.

The chain employs TRBV7-2 and TRBJ2-7, with 15 bases fitting TRBD2. V shed 5 bases and J 6 bases; nucleotides not matched to a gene: 2. The CDR3 length is 14 residues. Germline V gene data show CDR1 as SGHTA and CDR2 as FQGNSA. The CDR3 here is CASSPGLAGGEQYF. In DNA, the CDR3 is TGTGCCAGCAGCCCGGGACTAGCGGGAGGCGAGCAGTACTTC.

As to this clone: The germline gene is not matched at one end of the junction; a read error may be the cause. The chain combines TRBV3-1 (or the pseudogene TRBV3-2) with TRBJ1-2; tentatively, D is TRBD1 (5 bases). CDR1 is LGHDT, CDR2 YNNKEL, per germline (reference sequence). The CDR3 is 13 amino acids. In DNA form, the CDR3 reads TGTGCCAGCAGTCAAGGGGCCCTCTCTGGCTACACCTTC. Residues: CASSQGALSGYTF.

The V and J genes are TRBV6-1 and TRBJ1-1; D perhaps matches TRBD1 (5 bases). The CDR3 has 16 residues. Germline-derived CDR1 and CDR2 are MNHNS and SASEGT. V gave up 3 bases and J gave up 0 bases, with 14 bases separating them. CDR3: CASSDSPGVLNTEAFF. CDR3 in DNA: TGTGCCAGCAGTGATAGTCCGGGGGTACTGAACACTGAAGCTTTCTTT.

The chain recombines TRBV24-1 with TRBJ2-1; 7 bases align to TRBD2. The germline gives CDR1 KGHDR, CDR2 SFDVKD. The CDR3 runs to 16 residues. J gave up 2 bases and V 1 base, and 4 bases lay outside the gene matches. In nucleotides, the CDR3 is TGTGCCACCAGTGATTTATCGGGAGGTGCCTACAATGAGCAGTTCTTC. Its translation is CATSDLSGGAYNEQFF.

This clone has a count of ten or more. The rearrangement joins TRBV29-1 to TRBJ1-3; 7 nucleotides line up with TRBD1. Germline lookup yields CDR1 SQVTM and CDR2 ANQGSEA. The CDR3 has 15 residues. After removal of 4 bases from V and 0 bases from J, the junction contained 6 bases not matched to a gene. DNA for the CDR3: TGCAGCGTTGCCCTTGGACAGGTCTCTGGAAACACCATATATTTT. Translation gives CSVALGQVSGNTIYF.

This clone was recorded a few times. The chain couples TRBV6-1 to TRBJ2-7; 7 nucleotides line up with TRBD1. Losses at the gene ends were 0 bases for V and 3 bases for J; bases not matched to a gene: 5. This CDR3 region has 15 residues. The germline V gene has CDR1 MNHNS and CDR2 SASEGT. CDR3 region: CASSEAPGQNYEQYF. In DNA, the CDR3 is TGTGCCAGCAGTGAAGCCCCGGGACAGAACTACGAGCAGTACTTC.

Remarks on this clone: The same CDR3 is also encoded by other DNA sequences in this sample. The V call is TRBV12-3 or TRBV12-4, the J call TRBJ1-1; 7 bases agree with TRBD1. V lost 9 bases and J lost 5; bases outside the gene matches: 6. The CDR3 sequence is 12 residues long. The CDR3 reads CASGRQGTEAFF. The CDR3 region has the DNA TGTGCCAGTGGAAGACAGGGTACTGAAGCTTTCTTT.

The chain combines TRBV19 with TRBJ2-4; maybe TRBD2 (6 bases). The CDR3 spans 18 residues. Germline V gives CDR1 LNHDA, CDR2 SQIVND (reference sequence). With 3 bases removed from V and 5 bases from J, the gap between germline ends came to 23 bases. The CDR3 here is CASSMFYGGRRMENIQYF. CDR3 DNA sequence: TGTGCCAGTAGTATGTTTTATGGGGGGAGGAGAATGGAAAACATTCAGTACTTC.

The chain recombines TRBV9 with TRBJ2-7; 8 bases fit TRBD2. Germline-derived CDR1 and CDR2 are SGDLS and YYNGEE. J lost 8 bases, V lost 0 bases, and 4 bases had no gene match. The CDR3 runs 13 residues. CDR3 in DNA: TGTGCCAGCAGCGTAGCGGGGGGGCCGCAGCAGTACTTC. It is translated as CASSVAGGPQQYF.

This clone was detected once. This chain connects TRBV24-1 to TRBJ2-5; tentatively, D is TRBD2 (5 bases). V was clipped by 2 bases and J by 3 bases, with 12 bases between them. CDR1 is KGHDR, CDR2 SFDVKD, per germline. This CDR3 is built from 15 residues. The chain's CDR3 is CATSDSGPGKETQYF. The CDR3 DNA reads as TGTGCCACCAGTGATTCCGGGCCCGGGAAAGAGACCCAGTACTTC.

V usage is TRBV11-2 and J usage is TRBJ2-7; no firm D call. This CDR3 has 11 residues. The V gene's germline CDR1 is SGHAT and CDR2 FQNNGV. With 5 bases removed from V and 3 bases from J, the gap between germline ends came to 5 bases. The CDR3 sequence is CASSPGYEQYF. The CDR3 nucleotides read TGTGCCAGCAGCCCGGGCTACGAGCAGTACTTC.

This CDR3 is CASSDHRDTGELFF. The CDR3 DNA reads TGTGCCAGCAGTGACCACAGGGACACCGGGGAGCTGTTTTTT. The V gene is TRBV6-1, the J gene TRBJ2-2; possible D gene TRBD1, 6 bases. V was shortened by 3 bases and J by 3 bases, with 8 bases between the two germline ends. CDR1 MNHNS and CDR2 SASEGT come from the germline V gene. This CDR3 is built from 14 residues.

This clone was detected once. J is TRBJ2-1 and V is TRBV7-6, with 7 bases identical to TRBD2. Germline V gene lookup returns CDR1 SGHVS and CDR2 FNYEAQ. The CDR3 runs to 20 residues. Trimming took 6 bases from V and 1 from J; bases not matched to a gene: 21. CDR3 amino acids: CASSSGEGTFQRFSYNEQFF. Here the CDR3 DNA reads TGTGCCAGCAGTTCCGGGGAGGGGACCTTCCAGAGATTTTCCTACAATGAGCAGTTCTTC.

The chain uses TRBV5-1 and TRBJ2-7; 7 bases are shared with TRBD1. V was clipped by 0 bases and J by 2 bases; unmatched bases: 5. Germline V gives CDR1 SGHRS, CDR2 YFSETQ. The CDR3 is 15 amino acids. CDR3: CASSLERGHTYEQYF. The CDR3 DNA is TGCGCCAGCAGCTTGGAGAGGGGGCATACCTACGAGCAGTACTTC.

The chain joins TRBV5-4 to TRBJ2-7; D possibly corresponds to TRBD1 (6 bases). The CDR3 totals 14 residues. Trimming pared 4 bases from V and 1 base from J, leaving 12 bases between. Per the germline V gene, CDR1 is SGHNT and CDR2 is YYREEE (reference sequence). The CDR3: CASSNNRDSYEQYF. The CDR3 DNA reads as TGTGCCAGCAGCAATAACAGGGATTCCTACGAGCAGTACTTC. Full variable domain (missing parts from reference TRBV5-4 and TRBJ2-7): ETGVTQSPTHLIKTRGQQVTLRCSSQSGHNTVSWYQQALGQGPQFIFQYYREEENGRGNFPPRFSGLQFPNYSSELNVNALELDDSALYLCASSNNRDSYEQYFGPGTRLTVT.

The V and J genes are TRBV15 and TRBJ2-7; perhaps TRBD2 as D (6 bases). Trimming removed 5 bases from V and 1 base from J, with 21 bases in between. This CDR3 region has 17 residues. Germline V CDR1 and CDR2: LNHNV, YYDKDF (reference sequence). For the CDR3, the DNA is TGTGCCACCAGCCCAGATCGGGGGAAAGTTATTTCCTACGAGCAGTACTTC. It specifies CATSPDRGKVISYEQYF.

V gene TRBV24-1 combines with J gene TRBJ2-7; D ambiguous. Germline lookup yields CDR1 KGHDR and CDR2 SFDVKD. The CDR3 totals 12 residues. Trimming shortened V by 4 bases and J by 3 bases, and 6 bases separated the two germline ends. The CDR3 loop is CATSEENYEQYF. As DNA, the CDR3 is TGTGCCACCAGTGAGGAGAACTACGAGCAGTACTTC.

The chain carries TRBV7-2 and TRBJ1-2; D not resolved. The CDR3 spans 13 residues. V was cut by 2 bases and J by 5 bases, with 9 bases left in between. Germline V lookup: CDR1 SGHTA, CDR2 FQGNSA. CDR3 protein: CASSLFPQYGYTF. For the CDR3, the DNA is TGTGCCAGCAGCTTATTCCCTCAGTATGGCTACACCTTC.

The chain is built from TRBV29-1 and TRBJ2-2, with D possibly being TRBD1 (6 bases). CDR3 size: 13 residues. Trimming shortened V by 5 bases and J by 3 bases, and 10 bases separated the two germline ends. Germline values: CDR1 SQVTM, CDR2 ANQGSEA. The DNA of the CDR3 is TGCAGCGTTACAGGGTTATACACCGGGGAGCTGTTTTTT. Translation: CSVTGLYTGELFF.

The chain is built from TRBV15 and TRBJ1-4; D is possibly TRBD1 (5 bases). The V gene's germline CDR1 is LNHNV and CDR2 YYDKDF (reference sequence). V lost 3 bases, J lost 7 bases, and 33 bases lay in between. The CDR3 runs 21 residues. CDR3 sequence: CATSSLSKGGGALIRGEKLFF. In DNA, the CDR3 is TGTGCCACCAGCAGCCTCTCAAAAGGCGGGGGAGCTTTAATCCGGGGTGAAAAACTGTTTTTT.

The chain combines TRBV25-1 with TRBJ1-4, with D perhaps matching TRBD1 (5 bases). The length of the CDR3 is 15 residues. Germline V lookup: CDR1 MGHDK, CDR2 SYGVNS. The V end lost 5 bases, the J end lost 5 bases, and 15 bases lay between the germline ends. As DNA, the CDR3 is TGTGCCAGCAGTCCCAGGACATCTGGGAATGAAAAACTGTTTTTT. As protein: CASSPRTSGNEKLFF. Full variable domain (rest looked up from reference TRBV25-1 and TRBJ1-4): EADIYQTPRYLVIGTGKKITLECSQTMGHDKMYWYQQDPGMELHLIHYSYGVNSTEKGDLSSESTVSRIRTEHFPLTLESARPSHTSQYLCASSPRTSGNEKLFFGSGTQLSVL.

The V gene is TRBV5-1, the J gene TRBJ2-2; no definite D call. This CDR3 is built from 15 residues. V was cut by 2 bases and J by 1 base, with 9 bases left in between. Per germline, CDR1 SGHRS and CDR2 YFSETQ. CDR3 sequence: CASSLVRMNTGELFF. CDR3 sequence (DNA): TGCGCCAGCAGCTTAGTCAGGATGAACACCGGGGAGCTGTTTTTT.